This T cell receptor beta chain came from a study of T cell repertoires in cytomegalovirus infection. Background on the study: Matching HLA type, along with CMV infection, was indicated by public TCR beta signatures.

The V gene lost 2 bases and the J gene lost 3 bases, with 19 bases spanning the gap. The CDR3 contains 17 residues. The germline V gene has CDR1 SQVTM and CDR2 ANQGSEA. TCRdb processed the reads anew with MiXCR; each CDR3 protein has one entry. The sample holds fewer than 550,000 distinct CDR3 sequences, roughly 30% seen once. This clonotype appeared a few times. The antigen remains undetermined. Whole-study results and caveats: There were carriers of CMV plus the relevant HLA, and cumulative public TCR beta family frequency identified them. There were HLA-C-restricted CMV-specific TCR beta clonotypes dominating the ex vivo response.

This receptor was obtained from a human donor in good health (CMV status not recorded). Some clones in this sample may be carry-over from other donors' samples. This chain links TRBV29-1 with TRBJ2-2; the D is unclear. The sample comprised PBMCs. CDR3 sequence: CSVELDGLGQYTGELFF. The CDR3, as DNA: TGCAGCGTTGAATTGGACGGATTGGGTCAGTACACCGGGGAGCTGTTTTTT.